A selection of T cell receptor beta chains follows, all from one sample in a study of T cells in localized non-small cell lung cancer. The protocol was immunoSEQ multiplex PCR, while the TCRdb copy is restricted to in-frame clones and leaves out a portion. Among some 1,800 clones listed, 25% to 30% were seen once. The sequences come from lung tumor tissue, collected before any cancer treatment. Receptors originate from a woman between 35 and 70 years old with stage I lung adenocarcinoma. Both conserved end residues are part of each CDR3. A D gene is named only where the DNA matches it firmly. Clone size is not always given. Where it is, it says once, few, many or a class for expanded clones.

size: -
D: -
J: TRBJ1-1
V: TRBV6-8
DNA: TGTGCCAGCAGTTACGGGGGGCTGGGCGTGAACACTGAAGCTTTCTTT
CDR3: CASSYGGLGVNTEAFF

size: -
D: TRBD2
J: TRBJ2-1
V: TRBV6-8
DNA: TGTGCCAGCAGTTATCCATCCCCTAGGGCGGGAGGAAACAATGAGCAGTTCTTC
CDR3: CASSYPSPRAGGNNEQFF

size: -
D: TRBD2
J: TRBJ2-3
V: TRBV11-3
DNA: TGTGCCAGCAGGTCCACTAGCGGGGGGGCAGATACGCAGTATTTT
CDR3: CASRSTSGGADTQYF

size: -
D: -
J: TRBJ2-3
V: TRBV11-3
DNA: TGTGCCAGCAGCTTGCCGGGTAACACAGATACGCAGTATTTT
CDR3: CASSLPGNTDTQYF

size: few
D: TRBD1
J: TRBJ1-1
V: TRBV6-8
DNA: TGTGCCAGCACAGGACCAGGGGGCACTGAAGCTTTCTTT
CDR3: CASTGPGGTEAFF

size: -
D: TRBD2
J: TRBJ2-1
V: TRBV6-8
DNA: TGTGCCAGCGGGACTAGCTCCTACAATGAGCAGTTCTTC
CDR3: CASGTSSYNEQFF

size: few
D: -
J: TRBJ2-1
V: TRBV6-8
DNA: TGTGCCAGCAGTTACTACTTGGACAGAATCTACAATGAGCAGTTCTTC
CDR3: CASSYYLDRIYNEQFF

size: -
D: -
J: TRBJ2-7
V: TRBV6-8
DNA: TGTGCCAGCAGTTACTTCGGGACACGGGGCTACGAGCAGTACTTC
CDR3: CASSYFGTRGYEQYF

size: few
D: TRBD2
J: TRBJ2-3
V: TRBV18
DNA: TGTGCCAGCTCACTATCTAGCGGGACCTCTAGCACAGATACGCAGTATTTT
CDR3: CASSLSSGTSSTDTQYF

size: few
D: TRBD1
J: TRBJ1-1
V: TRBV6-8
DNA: TGTGCCATTGGCATCCGGGACAGGGGGGTGACTGAAGCTTTCTTT
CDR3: CAIGIRDRGVTEAFF

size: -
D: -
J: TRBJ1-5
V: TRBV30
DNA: TGTGCCTGGAGTTGGGAAAATCAGCCCCAGCATTTT
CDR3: CAWSWENQPQHF

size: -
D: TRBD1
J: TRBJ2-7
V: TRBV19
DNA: TGTGCCAGTAGTTCTCCGGGACAGGTGGAAGCCTACGAGCAGTACTTC
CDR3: CASSSPGQVEAYEQYF

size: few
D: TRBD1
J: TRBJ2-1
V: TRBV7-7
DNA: TGTGCCAGCAGCTTAGCCCTGGGACAGGGGAAGGATGAGCAGTTCTTC
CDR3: CASSLALGQGKDEQFF

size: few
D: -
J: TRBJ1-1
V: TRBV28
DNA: -
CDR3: CASSLVGQGAFF

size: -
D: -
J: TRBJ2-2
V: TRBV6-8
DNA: TGTGCCAGCCGCGGGGACAGGAACACCGGGGAGCTGTTTTTT
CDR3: CASRGDRNTGELFF

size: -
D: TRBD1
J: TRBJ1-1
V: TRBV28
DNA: TGTGCCACCGGGACAGGGGCCCTGAACACTGAAGCTTTCTTT
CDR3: CATGTGALNTEAFF

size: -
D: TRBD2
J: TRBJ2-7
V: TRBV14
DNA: TGTGCCAGCAGCCAGGGACTAGCGGGAGTATCTTTCGAGCAGTACTTC
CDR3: CASSQGLAGVSFEQYF

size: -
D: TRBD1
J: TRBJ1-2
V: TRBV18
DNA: TGTGCCAGCTCACCGCCGATCTGGACAGGGGAAGGCTACACCTTC
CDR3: CASSPPIWTGEGYTF

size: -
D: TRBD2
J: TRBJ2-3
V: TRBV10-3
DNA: TGTGCCATCAGTCTAGCGGAGTCTAGCACAGATACGCAGTATTTT
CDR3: CAISLAESSTDTQYF

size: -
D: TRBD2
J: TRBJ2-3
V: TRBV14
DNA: TGTGCCAGCAGCCATTACGGACTAGCGGGGTTCACAGATACGCAGTATTTT
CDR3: CASSHYGLAGFTDTQYF

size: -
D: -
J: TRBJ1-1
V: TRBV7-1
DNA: TGTGCCAGCAGCTTAGATACCGACAGAGAAGCTTTCTTT
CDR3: CASSLDTDREAFF

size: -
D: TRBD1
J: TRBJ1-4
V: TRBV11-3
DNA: TGTGCCAGCAGCCGAGGCCACACAGGGGGAGAAAAACTGTTTTTT
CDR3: CASSRGHTGGEKLFF

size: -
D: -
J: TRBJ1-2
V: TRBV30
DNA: TGTGCCTGGAGGGGGGGTGACTATGGCTACACCTTC
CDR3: CAWRGGDYGYTF

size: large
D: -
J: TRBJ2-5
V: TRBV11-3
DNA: TGTGCCAGCAGCCGTCACCCCGGCTCAGAAGAGACCCAGTACTTC
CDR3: CASSRHPGSEETQYF

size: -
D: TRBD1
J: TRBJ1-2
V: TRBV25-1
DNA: TGTGCCAGCAGCGAACCGGGACAGGGAAGAGGCTACACCTTC
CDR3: CASSEPGQGRGYTF

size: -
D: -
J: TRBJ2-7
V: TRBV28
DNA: TGTGCCAGCAGTCCCCCAGGACAGCTTTACGAGCAGTACTTC
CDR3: CASSPPGQLYEQYF

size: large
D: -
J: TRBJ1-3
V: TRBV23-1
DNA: TGCGCCAGCAGCCAAGGGCAGCTCGGAAACACCATATACTTT
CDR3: CASSQGQLGNTIYF

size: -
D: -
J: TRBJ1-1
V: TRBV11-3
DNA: TGTGCCAGCAGCTCCAGGGTGGAGTGGGACACTGAAGCTTTCTTT
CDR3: CASSSRVEWDTEAFF

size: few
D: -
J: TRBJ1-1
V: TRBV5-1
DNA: TGCGCCAGCAGCTTTAGCTTTGGGGCAGGGGAGAACACTGAAGCTTTCTTT
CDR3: CASSFSFGAGENTEAFF